This TCR beta chain originates from a study of shared clonotypes between healthy human individuals. From germline, CDR1 is MNHEY and CDR2 SMNVEV (reference sequence). The J segment lost 2 bases and the V segment lost 4 bases, leaving 9 bases of the junction unmatched. The CDR3 extends over 16 amino acids. The protocol was immunoSEQ multiplex PCR, while the TCRdb copy is restricted to in-frame clones and leaves out a portion. The table lists about 2.3 million clones, about nine tenths of them singletons. Sequencing was done on a sample of naive CD4+ T cells from PBMCs. The subset: CD45RA+ positively selected. The source of this sequence is a man between 18 and 35 years old in good health. Some clones in this sample may be carry-over from other donors' samples. This rearrangement joins TRBV27 to TRBJ2-7, with 9 positions matching TRBD2. The CDR3 is CASSSLGAGGTYEQYF. The CDR3 DNA is TGTGCCAGCAGTTCCCTCGGGGCGGGAGGGACCTACGAGCAGTACTTC.